The entry that follows covers one T cell receptor (beta chain) sequence. Antigen specificity is unknown. The data belong to a study of cytomegalovirus exposure and HLA in healthy donors. Regarding the study as a whole: By HLA locus, TCR association rates varied in a later analysis, with DRB1 showing the most and HLA-C the fewest. Diagnosis of cytomegalovirus status made by the classifier reportedly showed high specificity and sensitivity.

Looked up from germline, CDR1 is MNHNS and CDR2 is SASEGT. This CDR3 has 15 amino acids. J was trimmed by 5 bases and V by 6 bases; bases with no gene match: 8. 60 Vbeta and 13 Jbeta primers were used in PCR. Measured with immunoSEQ multiplex PCR; TCRdb has only the in-frame clones, and not every one. The table lists approximately 130,000 clones, 70% to 80% of them singletons. This TCR was recovered from a man aged 30 to 39 in good health and CMV-seronegative. The sequencing sample was made of PBMCs. The gene calls are TRBV6-1 and TRBJ2-3; 10 positions match TRBD2. CDR3 DNA sequence: TGTGCCAGCAGGTCCACTAGCGGGGCCCGAGATACGCAGTATTTT. This gives the protein CASRSTSGARDTQYF.